This TCR beta chain was observed in a study of T cells in Graves' hyperthyroidism and ophthalmopathy. Whole-study findings and limits: Stable hyperthyroidism was told apart from ophthalmopathy by a model built on 13 V-J features.

CDR1 and CDR2 from the germline V gene are SGHDN and FVKESK. The V end lost 0 bases, the J end lost 4 bases, and 16 bases lay between the germline ends. This CDR3 contains 17 residues. This clonotype was counted many times. Its target is not known. From RNA transcripts, TCR beta CDR3 regions were amplified. First-round RT-PCR of the TCR CDR3 relied on the HTBI primer set. MiXCR, applied by TCRdb to the multiplex PCR reads, yields one record per CDR3 protein. Here the sample spans 450,000 to 600,000 distinct CDR3 sequences, approximately 15% being singletons. The specimen sequenced was blood. The TCR was taken from a woman aged 40 to 50 with Graves' hyperthyroidism. V and J are TRBV14 and TRBJ2-1; D gene ambiguous. CDR3 in amino acids: CASSQDRPGNFYNEQFF. DNA of the CDR3: TGTGCCAGCAGCCAAGATCGTCCAGGAAACTTTTACAATGAGCAGTTCTTC. The complete variable domain, with remaining parts taken from reference TRBV14 and TRBJ2-1, reads EAGVTQFPSHSVIEKGQTVTLRCDPISGHDNLYWYRRVMGKEIKFLLHFVKESKQDESGMPNNRFLAERTGGTYSTLKVQPAELEDSGVYFCASSQDRPGNFYNEQFFGPGTRLTVL.